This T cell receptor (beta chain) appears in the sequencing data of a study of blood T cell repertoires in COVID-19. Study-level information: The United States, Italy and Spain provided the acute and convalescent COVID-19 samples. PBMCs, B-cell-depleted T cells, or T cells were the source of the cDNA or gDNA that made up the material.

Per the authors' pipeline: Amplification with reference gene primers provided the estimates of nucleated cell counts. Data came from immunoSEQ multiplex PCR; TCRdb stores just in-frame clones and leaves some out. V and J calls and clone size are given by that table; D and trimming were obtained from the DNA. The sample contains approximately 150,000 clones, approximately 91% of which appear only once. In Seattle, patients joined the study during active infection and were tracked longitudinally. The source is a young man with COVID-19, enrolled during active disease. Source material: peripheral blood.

The CDR3 spells CASRVTLGNTIYF. In DNA, the CDR3 is TGTGCCAGCAGGGTGACATTAGGAAACACCATATATTTT. The rearrangement uses TRBV28 and TRBJ1-3; D gene unclear. The CDR3 totals 13 residues. Germline CDR1 MDHEN, CDR2 SYDVKM. Trimming cost V 6 bases and J 4 bases, with 10 bases left between them.